This T cell receptor beta chain was documented in a study of OX40 agonist ivuxolimab in advanced cancers. Concerning the study at large: The costimulatory receptor OX40 (CD134) was targeted by ivuxolimab, a fully human IgG2 agonistic monoclonal antibody. Intravenous ivuxolimab was administered to patients every 2 weeks at six dose levels: 0.01, 0.1, 0.3, 1.5, 3 and 10 mg/kg. A male proportion of about 79% and a mean age of roughly 58 years, ranging from roughly 23 to 79, were recorded for the dose-escalation cohort. Partial responses occurred in three dose-escalation patients, of whom one had hepatocellular carcinoma and two had cutaneous melanoma. The paper describes the monotherapy dose-escalation part (N of about 55 patients) of the phase I trial of ivuxolimab. Patients were allowed to have had prior anti-PD-1, anti-PD-L1 or anti-CTLA-4 therapy, and 40% to 45% of the dose-escalation patients had been treated with checkpoint inhibitors. Peripheral TCRbeta sequencing aimed to test whether ivuxolimab altered TCR sequence diversity and caused clonal T-cell expansion. Of the 50 to 55 dose-escalation patients, hepatocellular carcinoma was present in around 20, melanoma in approximately 15, renal cell carcinoma in 9 and head and neck cancer in 9.

Comment on this clone: This receptor's antigen is unknown. Base qualities are not at hand, and no much larger clone is one base apart.

What the work shows at the level of the full study, not this receptor alone: Antigen specificity was not determined for the clonally expanded peripheral T cells. On average, CD8+ T cells showed more expanded clones than CD4+ T cells after ivuxolimab. Clonal expansion of both CD4+ and CD8+ blood T cells was observed from baseline to week 6 at doses 0.1 to 3.0 mg/kg. Low levels of normalized T-cell clonal expansion were also shown by some nonresponding patients. Partial responders in the 0.1-3.0 mg/kg groups had among the lowest normalized peripheral clonal expansion, especially among CD8+ T cells.

For sequencing of the TCRbeta CDR3 region, genomic DNA was extracted from the sorted cells. TCRbeta CDR3 regions were sequenced using the immunoSEQ Assay. Not all clones reach the TCRdb copy of this immuneACCESS table, which keeps in-frame sequences only. Checked studies attribute under half of the gap to unresolved V genes and leave the rest unexplained. The sample yields about 62,000 clones; roughly 84% were counted once. The biggest ten clones account for 2.4% of the sample. Patients with autoimmune disease history or receiving systemic immunosuppression were excluded from the trial. In every dose cohort, peripheral blood was drawn for TCR sequencing at baseline, cycle 4 day 1, and cycle 7 day 1. The samples were taken from a phase I, first-in-human, multicenter, open-label dose-escalation trial of ivuxolimab. Adults with locally advanced or metastatic melanoma, renal cell, hepatocellular, or head and neck squamous cell carcinoma were enrolled in the trial. Before TCR sequencing, CD4+ and CD8+ T cells were separately sorted from peripheral blood.

CDR1 and CDR2, per the germline V gene (reference sequence), are SEHNR and FQNEAQ. The CDR3 sequence holds 14 residues, the cysteine and phenylalanine included. The entry retains the CDR3 DNA only, 42 bases that are in frame from base 1. V is pared back by 1 base and J by 6 bases, with 7 bases lying between the germline termini. The V gene is TRBV7-9 and the J gene is TRBJ1-6, with no confident D gene call. This sequence was found in an adult with an advanced solid tumor such as melanoma, head and neck, liver or kidney cancer. Specimen: CD4+ or CD8+ T cells sorted from blood, collected in a trial of the OX40 agonist ivuxolimab. The DNA reads TGTGCCAGCAGCTTAGGAACTTCTAATTCACCCCTCCACTTT. This yields the protein CASSLGTSNSPLHF.